The rows below give T cell receptor beta chains drawn from one sample of a study of blood T cells in healthy people across ages. TCRdb recomputed calls from the 5' RACE reads with MiXCR, one row per CDR3 protein. The top ten hold around 25% of the sample, which has hundreds of thousands of distinct CDR3 sequences, approximately 53% seen once. What was sequenced was blood. The receptors derive from a man in his forties or fifties in good health. Both conserved end residues are part of each CDR3. A D gene is named only where the DNA matches it firmly. Some rows have no size entry. The others give once, few or many, or a class for an expanded clone.

v_call	j_call	d_call	clone_size	cdr3_aa	cdr3_nt
TRBV20-1	TRBJ2-3	.	.	CSARDLRGLVTDTQYF	TGCAGTGCTAGAGATCTTCGGGGCTTGGTGACAGATACGCAGTATTTT
TRBV29-1	TRBJ2-3	.	.	CSVVRGTSTDTQYF	TGCAGCGTGGTCCGGGGGACTAGCACAGATACGCAGTATTTT
TRBV7-2	TRBJ2-5	TRBD2	.	CASSPAGNQPQYF	TGTGCCAGCAGCCCAGCGGGGAATCAGCCCCAGTACTTC
TRBV12-3/TRBV12-4	TRBJ1-6	.	.	CASRPSGQTGSPLHF	TGTGCCAGCAGACCCTCCGGACAGACAGGTTCACCCCTCCACTTT
TRBV7-2	TRBJ2-5	TRBD2	.	CASSPQSGSGGETQYF	TGTGCCAGCAGCCCCCAATCGGGTAGCGGGGGAGAGACCCAGTACTTC
TRBV6-5	TRBJ2-5	TRBD1	.	CASRETRGRQETQYF	TGTGCCAGTAGGGAGACAAGGGGGCGACAAGAGACCCAGTACTTC
TRBV20-1	TRBJ1-1	.	few	CSARAQGFNTEAFF	TGCAGTGCCAGAGCGCAGGGTTTCAACACTGAAGCTTTCTTT
TRBV4-2	TRBJ2-7	TRBD1	once	CASSQEDRAYEQYF	TGTGCCAGCAGCCAAGAGGACAGGGCCTACGAGCAGTACTTC
TRBV15	TRBJ2-6	TRBD1	few	CATSRDYGTGASGANVLTF	TGTGCCACCAGCAGAGATTACGGGACAGGTGCGTCTGGGGCCAACGTCCTGACTTTC
TRBV28	TRBJ2-4	.	once	CASSLNAGIAKNIQYF	TGTGCCAGCAGTTTGAATGCAGGAATAGCCAAAAACATTCAGTACTTC
TRBV15	TRBJ1-4	TRBD1	.	CATSRGDRGSTNEKLFF	TGTGCCACCAGCAGAGGGGACAGGGGGTCAACTAATGAAAAACTGTTTTTT
TRBV9	TRBJ2-1	.	few	CASSVGRDEQFF	TGTGCCAGCAGCGTAGGGCGGGATGAGCAGTTCTTC
TRBV27	TRBJ2-1	TRBD1	.	CASSPTGTGTYNEQFF	TGTGCCAGCAGTCCGACGGGGACAGGGACCTACAATGAGCAGTTCTTC
TRBV2	TRBJ2-3	TRBD1	few	CASSGDRGRDTQYF	TGTGCCAGCAGTGGTGACAGGGGAAGGGATACGCAGTATTTT
TRBV6-5	TRBJ2-7	.	.	CASSYSSGRPVVNEQYF	TGTGCCAGCAGTTACTCTTCCGGACGACCGGTCGTAAACGAGCAGTACTTC
TRBV7-2	TRBJ1-2	TRBD1	.	CASSEAGTGAYGYTF	TGTGCCAGCAGCGAGGCCGGGACAGGGGCCTATGGCTACACCTTC
TRBV16	TRBJ2-7	.	few	CASSPVVGSYEQYF	TGTGCCAGCAGTCCTGTGGTCGGGAGCTACGAGCAGTACTTC
TRBV15	TRBJ1-4	TRBD1	once	CATSSPGQGNEKLFF	TGTGCCACCAGCAGTCCGGGACAGGGGAATGAAAAACTGTTTTTT
TRBV24-1	TRBJ2-7	.	few	CATSDGNTGRYEQYF	TGTGCCACCAGTGATGGGAACACAGGGCGGTACGAGCAGTACTTC
TRBV10-3	TRBJ1-5	.	once	CAISEQYDQPQHF	TGTGCCATCAGTGAACAGTACGATCAGCCCCAGCATTTT
TRBV11-2	TRBJ2-3	.	.	CASSLEWGSGTDTQYF	TGTGCCAGCAGCTTAGAGTGGGGGAGCGGCACAGATACGCAGTATTTT
TRBV7-8	TRBJ2-3	.	few	CASSLLRDTQYF	TGTGCCAGCAGCTTATTAAGGGATACGCAGTATTTT
TRBV27	TRBJ2-3	.	few	CASSLGPYTDTQYF	TGTGCCAGCAGTCTGGGTCCCTACACAGATACGCAGTATTTT
TRBV7-2	TRBJ2-1	TRBD2	few	CASSGPGLGHEQFF	TGTGCCAGCAGCGGACCGGGACTAGGGCATGAGCAGTTCTTC
TRBV7-9	TRBJ1-2	.	.	CASSLEAGGSHGYTF	TGTGCCAGCAGCTTAGAAGCAGGTGGATCGCATGGCTACACCTTC
TRBV5-1	TRBJ2-3	TRBD2	once	CASSVTSGSMTDTQYF	TGCGCCAGCAGCGTCACTAGCGGGAGTATGACAGATACGCAGTATTTT
TRBV27	TRBJ2-5	.	.	CASSHGGRSQETQYF	TGTGCCAGCAGTCATGGGGGACGGTCACAAGAGACCCAGTACTTC